The 26 T cell receptor beta chains reported below all come from one sample, sequenced in a study of graft-versus-host responses after intestinal transplantation. Using immunoSEQ multiplex PCR, the repertoire was profiled, and TCRdb retains in-frame clones only, with some absent. The sample carries some 13,000 clones, about 36% recorded once. Sequencing was performed on alloreactive CD4+ T cells from a mixed lymphocyte reaction culture, taken before intestinal transplant. Noted subset: CFSE-low proliferating T cells sorted from roughly six-day pre-transplant mixed lymphocyte reaction (GvH or HvG direction). The receptors shown here come from a human patient who received an intestinal transplant.

The chain recombines TRBV14 with TRBJ2-3; 7 bases are a match to TRBD1. V shed 4 bases, J shed 7 bases, and the junction held 2 bases outside the gene matches. CDR1 is SGHDN and CDR2 is FVKESK in the germline V gene. This CDR3 has 12 residues. CDR3: CASSRDRHTQYF. The CDR3 DNA is TGTGCCAGCAGCCGGGACAGACATACGCAGTATTTT.

The V and J genes are TRBV6-1 and TRBJ1-5, with 8 bases fitting TRBD1. Germline V gives CDR1 MNHNS, CDR2 SASEGT. V shed 5 bases, J shed 7 bases, and the junction held 7 bases outside the gene matches. The CDR3 length is 14 residues. CDR3 sequence (DNA): TGTGCCAGCAGTCGGACAGGGACGAGGCAGCCCCAGCATTTT. Protein sequence: CASSRTGTRQPQHF.

A few counts support this clone. The chain has TRBV4-3 and TRBJ1-2; 7 bases are a match to TRBD1. CDR1 LGHNA and CDR2 YSLEER come from the germline V gene. CDR3 length: 16 residues. V lost 5 bases, J lost 4 bases, and 13 bases stayed unmatched. The CDR3 coding sequence is TGCGCCAGCAGCTCCCGGGACAGCGACCTCGGCTATGGCTACACCTTC. Translated, it gives CASSSRDSDLGYGYTF.

This clone has only a few counts. The chain is built from TRBV7-9 and TRBJ1-1, with D unresolved. The CDR3 contains 15 residues. V was clipped by 0 bases and J by 6 bases, with 14 bases between them. Germline V gene data show CDR1 as SEHNR and CDR2 as FQNEAQ (reference sequence). The CDR3 DNA reads as TGTGCCAGCAGCTTAGCGGGGAGACCGTCTCCTGAAGCTTTCTTT. As protein: CASSLAGRPSPEAFF.

The V call is TRBV5-6, the J call TRBJ1-4; TRBD1 matches at 7 bases. CDR1 and CDR2 from the germline V gene are SGHDT and YYEEEE. Trimming cost V 4 bases and J 6 bases; bases outside gene matches: 9. CDR3 size: 15 residues. For the CDR3, the DNA is TGTGCCAGCAGCCCAAGGGGGCTTTGGGATGAAAAACTGTTTTTT. Residues: CASSPRGLWDEKLFF.

The chain employs TRBV18 and TRBJ1-2; D is undetermined. Germline CDR1 and CDR2: KGHSH and LQKENI. Trimming removed 2 bases at V and 4 bases at J, with 11 bases between. The CDR3 is made up of 14 amino acids. CDR3 region: CASSPGEVTYGYTF. CDR3 coding DNA: TGTGCCAGCTCACCAGGGGAGGTCACCTATGGCTACACCTTC.

This clone was detected only a few times. V and J are TRBV30 and TRBJ2-5; weak D call: TRBD2 (5 bases). In germline, CDR1 is GTSNPN, CDR2 SVGIG (reference sequence). The CDR3 sequence is 15 residues long. The V gene lost 4 bases and the J gene lost 2 bases, with 17 bases spanning the gap. CDR3 region: CAWTPGWGVQETQYF. In nucleotides, the CDR3 is TGTGCCTGGACTCCCGGATGGGGAGTGCAAGAGACCCAGTACTTC.

The chain is built from TRBV7-2 and TRBJ2-7; possible D gene TRBD1, 5 bases. This CDR3 has 12 residues. V was cut by 0 bases and J by 7 bases, with 7 bases left in between. The germline V gene has CDR1 SGHTA and CDR2 FQGNSA. The CDR3 region has the DNA TGTGCCAGCAGCTTAGCGGGGCGAGAGCAGTACTTC. Encoded protein: CASSLAGREQYF.

V is TRBV6-5 and J is TRBJ2-7, with a weak D call TRBD2 (5 bases). The germline gives CDR1 MNHEY, CDR2 SVGAGI. The CDR3 extends over 14 amino acids. V was clipped by 4 bases and J by 3 bases, with 13 bases between them. CDR3: CASSSSYGVYEQYF. CDR3 sequence (DNA): TGTGCCAGCAGTTCGAGCTACGGGGTCTACGAGCAGTACTTC.

The V and J genes are TRBV7-9 and TRBJ2-7; perhaps TRBD1 as D (6 bases). Trimming shortened V by 1 base and J by 5 bases, and 12 bases separated the two germline ends. Germline CDR1 SEHNR, CDR2 FQNEAQ (reference sequence). This CDR3 is 14 amino acids long. In DNA, the CDR3 is TGTGCCAGCAGCTTAGTACAGGGAGTCCACGAGCAGTACTTC. It yields the protein CASSLVQGVHEQYF.

The V gene is TRBV7-2, the J gene TRBJ2-3; unclear D gene. The CDR3 consists of 16 residues. V lost 1 base, J lost 0 bases, and 11 bases lay in between. Germline CDR1 SGHTA, CDR2 FQGNSA. Written as DNA, the CDR3 is TGTGCCAGCAGCTTAGTTTCTAGGATTAGCACAGATACGCAGTATTTT. It yields the protein CASSLVSRISTDTQYF.

This clone has more than one count but fewer than ten. Other DNA sequences of this sample code for an identical CDR3. The chain couples TRBV21-1 to TRBJ2-2; whether TRBD1, the table's D call, matches the DNA was not checked. TRBV21-1 is classified as a pseudogene. The CDR3 is 16 residues long. The CDR3: CASSKEPDRELGELFF. DNA for the CDR3: TGTGCCAGCAGCAAAGAACCGGACAGGGAGTTGGGGGAGCTGTTTTTT.

The chain uses TRBV7-2 and TRBJ1-4; no clear D. Germline assignment: CDR1 SGHTA and CDR2 FQGNSA. This CDR3 has 14 amino acids. V lost 1 base and J 7 bases, leaving 10 bases between the germline ends. This CDR3 is CASSLGVETEKLFF. CDR3 in DNA: TGTGCCAGCAGCTTAGGCGTAGAAACTGAAAAACTGTTTTTT.

The chain links TRBV29-1 to TRBJ2-1, with TRBD2 matching over 8 bases. The CDR3 is 14 amino acids. Germline V lookup: CDR1 SQVTM, CDR2 ANQGSEA. With V trimmed by 7 bases and J by 0 bases, 5 bases remained unmatched. This chain's CDR3 is CSAIAGSSYNEQFF. Here the CDR3 DNA reads TGCAGCGCTATAGCGGGGAGCTCCTACAATGAGCAGTTCTTC.

The chain links TRBV20-1 to TRBJ1-1; D ambiguous. The CDR3 is 11 amino acids. V lost 5 bases, J lost 1 base, and 5 bases lay in between. Looked up from germline, CDR1 is DFQATT and CDR2 is SNEGSKA (reference sequence). The CDR3: CSARGNTEAFF. The CDR3 coding sequence is TGCAGTGCTCGGGGGAACACTGAAGCTTTCTTT.

The rearrangement uses TRBV7-9 and TRBJ2-1, with D maybe TRBD2 (6 bases). The CDR3 consists of 14 residues. Germline lookup yields CDR1 SEHNR and CDR2 FQNEAQ (reference sequence). V lost 3 bases to trimming and J lost 9 bases, with 15 bases between them. The CDR3 nucleotides read TGTGCCAGCAGCTTTCGCGGGGACCGAGGTGAGCAGTTCTTC. Translated, it gives CASSFRGDRGEQFF.

By share of the sample, this clone is medium-sized (0.01 to 0.1%). The rearrangement uses TRBV19 and TRBJ1-5; no clear D. CDR3 length: 14 residues. V was trimmed by 5 bases and J by 5 bases, leaving 13 bases between them. Germline lookup yields CDR1 LNHDA and CDR2 SQIVND (reference sequence). The CDR3 nucleotides read TGTGCCAGTAGTCCCTGGGAGAGCGATCAGCCCCAGCATTTT. Protein: CASSPWESDQPQHF. The full variable domain, completed using reference TRBV19 and TRBJ1-5, is DGGITQSPKYLFRKEGQNVTLSCEQNLNHDAMYWYRQDPGQGLRLIYYSQIVNDFQKGDIAEGYSVSREKKESFPLTVTSAQKNPTAFYLCASSPWESDQPQHFGDGTRLSIL.

This clone was seen a handful of times. V usage is TRBV4-1 and J usage is TRBJ2-1; 10 positions agree with TRBD2. J gave up 4 bases and V 2 bases, and 5 bases lay outside the gene matches. This CDR3 is built from 16 residues. Germline V gene sequence: CDR1 MGHRA, CDR2 YSYEKL. This chain's CDR3 is CASSQIKTSGYNEQFF. The CDR3 nucleotides are TGCGCCAGCAGCCAAATTAAGACTAGCGGGTACAATGAGCAGTTCTTC.

This clone was detected a few times. The genes are TRBV28 and TRBJ1-4; the D gene is possibly TRBD1 (6 bases). The ends were cut back, 6 bases at V and 0 bases at J, with 26 bases in the middle. CDR1 is MDHEN and CDR2 is SYDVKM in the germline V gene. The CDR3 extends over 20 amino acids. DNA of the CDR3: TGTGCCAGCAGGCCTAGATCGACACAGGGACGTCCAGCAACTAATGAAAAACTGTTTTTT. It encodes CASRPRSTQGRPATNEKLFF.

The rearrangement joins TRBV7-9 to TRBJ2-1; the D is unclear. The CDR3 has 16 residues. The germline V and J ends were trimmed by 5 bases and 0 bases, with 14 bases remaining between them. The germline gives CDR1 SEHNR, CDR2 FQNEAQ (reference sequence). The CDR3 DNA follows: TGTGCCAGCAGCCGCATCCGGGTGGGCTCCTACAATGAGCAGTTCTTC. It specifies CASSRIRVGSYNEQFF.

This clone was picked up a small number of times. V is TRBV19 and J is TRBJ1-1; D remains ambiguous. The CDR3 has 13 amino acids. From germline, CDR1 is LNHDA and CDR2 SQIVND (reference sequence). V lost 3 bases and J 5 bases, leaving 10 bases between the germline ends. The CDR3 spells CASSIFSGTEAFF. The CDR3, as DNA: TGTGCCAGTAGTATTTTTTCGGGGACTGAAGCTTTCTTT.

The chain recombines TRBV7-2 with TRBJ1-6; TRBD1 is a possible D gene (6 bases). V was trimmed by 6 bases and J by 13 bases, leaving 25 bases between them. Germline CDR1 SGHTA, CDR2 FQGNSA. The CDR3 runs 16 residues. CDR3 nucleotides: TGTGCCAGCAGGTCGACAGGCACTACGTTTTCTTCGCCCCTCCACTTT. It encodes CASRSTGTTFSSPLHF.

This clone appeared a few times. The chain carries TRBV18 and TRBJ2-5, with 7 bases identical to TRBD1. The J call may be incorrect, as the DNA end agrees better with TRBJ2-7. CDR3 length: 15 amino acids. Germline CDR1 KGHSH, CDR2 LQKENI. The CDR3 here is CASSLSQGDSYEQYF. In nucleotides, the CDR3 is TGTGCCAGCTCGTTGTCGCAGGGGGACTCCTACGAGCAGTACTTC.

This clone was picked up a small number of times. V gene TRBV7-8 combines with J gene TRBJ2-6, with TRBD1 matching over 9 bases. This CDR3 has 16 residues. J lost 2 bases, V lost 5 bases, and 4 bases had no gene match. Per germline, CDR1 SGHVS and CDR2 FQNEAQ. The CDR3 is CASSPGTGTGANVLTF. As DNA, the CDR3 is TGTGCCAGCAGCCCCGGGACAGGGACTGGGGCCAACGTCCTGACTTTC. The entire variable domain, with the rest obtained from reference TRBV7-8 and TRBJ2-6, is as follows: GAGVSQSPRYKVAKRGQDVALRCDPISGHVSLFWYQQALGQGPEFLTYFQNEAQLDKSGLPSDRFFAERPEGSVSTLKIQRTQQEDSAVYLCASSPGTGTGANVLTFGAGSRLTVL.

The gene calls are TRBV5-1 and TRBJ2-2; no firm D call. Germline CDR1 reads SGHRS; CDR2 reads YFSETQ. Between the trimmed V and J ends, which lost 2 bases and 1 base, there was a span of 12 bases. This CDR3 is built from 16 residues. CDR3 residues: CASSFAAPLNTGELFF. The CDR3 DNA sequence: TGCGCCAGCAGCTTCGCGGCTCCCTTGAACACCGGGGAGCTGTTTTTT.

V gene TRBV4-3 combines with J gene TRBJ2-6, with TRBD2 matching over 10 bases. Germline CDR1 reads LGHNA; CDR2 reads YSLEER. V shed 7 bases, J shed 0 bases, and the junction held 21 bases outside the gene matches. The CDR3 runs 22 residues. The CDR3 reads CASTTGTGPPLAGNSGANVLTF. CDR3 coding DNA: TGCGCCAGCACTACCGGGACAGGTCCCCCACTAGCGGGGAACTCTGGGGCCAACGTCCTGACTTTC.